This TCR beta chain was sequenced in a study of blood T cell repertoires in COVID-19. On the study more broadly: T cells, B-cell-depleted T cells, or PBMCs supplied cDNA or gDNA.

This clone was picked up one time. Its ends do not fully match the called genes, so a read error is possible. The CDR3 extends over 13 amino acids. The table came from immunoSEQ multiplex PCR; TCRdb's copy has only in-frame clones and leaves some out. The sample carries about 210,000 clones, roughly 85% recorded once. Across roughly 25 US areas, participants ranged in age from roughly 18 to 95 years. Cohort allocation depended upon clinical history that participants reported. Material for sequencing was PBMCs or T cells enriched from blood (not recorded which). This chain links TRBV12-3 or TRBV12-4 with TRBJ1-5, with D perhaps matching TRBD1 (6 bases). The receptor was derived from a man aged 35 to 55 who had recovered from COVID-19. The CDR3 region has the DNA TGTGCTAGCAGCGGACAGATTAATCAGCCCCAGCATTTT. Protein: CASSGQINQPQHF.